The sequence of this T cell receptor (beta chain) was determined in a study of shared clonotypes between healthy human individuals. The germline gives CDR1 DFQATT, CDR2 SNEGSKA (reference sequence). This CDR3 has 9 residues. As to this clone: Its antigen is still unknown. The junction departs from the called germline gene at one end, perhaps through a read error.

Here immunoSEQ multiplex PCR was the method, and the copy in TCRdb shows in-frame clones only, minus some. The table records 190,000 or so clones, 65% to 70% of them present only once. Study results and caveats: Non-shared clonotypes showed lower generation probabilities than clonotypes common to all four donors.

The V gene is TRBV20-1, the J gene TRBJ1-2; D not resolved. Input material: memory CD4+ T cells sorted from blood. Subset described: CD45RA-negative fraction. The receptor was isolated from a man under 40 in good health. Here the CDR3 reads CSAPGLFAF. The CDR3 DNA reads TGCAGTGCTCCCGGACTGTTCGCCTTC.